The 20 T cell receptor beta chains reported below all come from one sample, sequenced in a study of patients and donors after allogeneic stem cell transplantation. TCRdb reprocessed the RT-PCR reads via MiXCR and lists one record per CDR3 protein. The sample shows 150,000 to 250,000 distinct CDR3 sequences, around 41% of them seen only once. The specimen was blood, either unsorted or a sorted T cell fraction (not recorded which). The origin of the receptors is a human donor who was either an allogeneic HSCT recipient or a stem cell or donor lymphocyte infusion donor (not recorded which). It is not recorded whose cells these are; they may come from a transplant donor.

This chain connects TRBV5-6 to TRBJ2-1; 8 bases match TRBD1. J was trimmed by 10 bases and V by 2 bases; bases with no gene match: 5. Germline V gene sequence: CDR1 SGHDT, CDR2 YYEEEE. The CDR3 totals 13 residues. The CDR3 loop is CASSFHRGVEQFF. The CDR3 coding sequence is TGTGCCAGCAGCTTTCACAGGGGGGTCGAGCAGTTCTTC.

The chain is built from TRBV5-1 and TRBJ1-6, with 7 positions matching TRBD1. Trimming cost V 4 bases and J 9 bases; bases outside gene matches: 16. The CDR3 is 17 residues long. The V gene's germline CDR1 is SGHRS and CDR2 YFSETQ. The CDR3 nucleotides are TGCGCCAGCAGCCCCCTAAGACAGGGTAGGAAAGGTTCACCCCTCCACTTT. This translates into CASSPLRQGRKGSPLHF.

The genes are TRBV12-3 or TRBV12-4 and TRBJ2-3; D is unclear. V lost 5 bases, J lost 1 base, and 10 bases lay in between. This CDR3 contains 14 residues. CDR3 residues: CASSPDGRTDTQYF. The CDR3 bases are TGTGCCAGCAGTCCCGACGGGCGCACAGATACGCAGTATTTT.

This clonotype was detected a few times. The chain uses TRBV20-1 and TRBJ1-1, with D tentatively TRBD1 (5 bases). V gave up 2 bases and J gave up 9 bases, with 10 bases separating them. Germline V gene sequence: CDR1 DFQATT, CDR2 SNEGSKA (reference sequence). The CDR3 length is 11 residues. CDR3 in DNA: TGCAGTGCTAGATCGGCAGGGAAAGCTTTCTTT. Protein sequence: CSARSAGKAFF.

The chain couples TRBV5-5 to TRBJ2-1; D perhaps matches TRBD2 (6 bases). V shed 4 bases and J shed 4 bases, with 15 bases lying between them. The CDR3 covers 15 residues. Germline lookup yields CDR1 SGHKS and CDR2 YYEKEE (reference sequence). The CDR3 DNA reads TGTGCCAGCAGCCGCCCGGGACTGCTATACAATGAGCAGTTCTTC. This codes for CASSRPGLLYNEQFF.

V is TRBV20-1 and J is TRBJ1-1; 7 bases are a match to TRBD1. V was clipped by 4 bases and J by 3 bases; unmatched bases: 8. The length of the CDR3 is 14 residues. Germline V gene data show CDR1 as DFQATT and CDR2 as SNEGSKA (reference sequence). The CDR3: CSATAGGRDTEAFF. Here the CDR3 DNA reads TGCAGTGCTACGGCAGGGGGTAGGGACACTGAAGCTTTCTTT.

CDR3 bases: TGTGCCAGCAGCCCATACCAGGGGGCTAACGAGCAGTACTTC. Its translation: CASSPYQGANEQYF. The chain has TRBV7-9 and TRBJ2-7, with 8 positions matching TRBD1. V shed 5 bases, J shed 5 bases, and the junction held 8 bases outside the gene matches. Germline V lookup: CDR1 SEHNR, CDR2 FQNEAQ (reference sequence). The CDR3 loop spans 14 amino acids.

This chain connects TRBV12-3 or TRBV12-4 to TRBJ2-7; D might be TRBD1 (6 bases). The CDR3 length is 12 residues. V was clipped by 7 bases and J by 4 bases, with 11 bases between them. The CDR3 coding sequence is TGTGCCAGCAACCTTGGACAGTACGAGCAGTACTTC. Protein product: CASNLGQYEQYF.

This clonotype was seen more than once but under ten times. CDR3 nucleotide sequence: TGTGCCAGCAGCCCCGTCCGTCCGTACAGGGCTACCTACGAGCAGTACTTC. Translation: CASSPVRPYRATYEQYF. The chain employs TRBV5-5 and TRBJ2-7; tentatively, D is TRBD1 (6 bases). The germline V gene encodes CDR1 SGHKS and CDR2 YYEKEE (reference sequence). This CDR3 is 17 amino acids long. V was clipped by 4 bases and J by 2 bases, with 22 bases between them.

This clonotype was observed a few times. CDR3 nucleotide sequence: TGTGCCAGCAGCCATTACACCGGGACCCCCAAAAAGGCTTTCTTT. This codes for CASSHYTGTPKKAFF. The chain has TRBV11-2 and TRBJ1-1; a weak D match, TRBD1 (5 bases). This CDR3 has 15 residues. In germline, CDR1 is SGHAT, CDR2 FQNNGV. V was pared by 5 bases and J by 11 bases, with 24 bases between. The variable domain in full, with the rest retrieved from reference TRBV11-2 and TRBJ1-1, is EAGVAQSPRYKIIEKRQSVAFWCNPISGHATLYWYQQILGQGPKLLIQFQNNGVVDDSQLPKDRFSAERLKGVDSTLKIQPAKLEDSAVYLCASSHYTGTPKKAFFGQGTRLTVV.

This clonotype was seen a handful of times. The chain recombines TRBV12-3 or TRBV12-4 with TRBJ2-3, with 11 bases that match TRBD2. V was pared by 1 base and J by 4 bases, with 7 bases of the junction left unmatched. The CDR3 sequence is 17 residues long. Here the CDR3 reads CASSLEGLAGGPDTQYF. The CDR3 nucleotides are TGTGCCAGCAGTTTAGAAGGGCTAGCGGGAGGCCCAGATACGCAGTATTTT.

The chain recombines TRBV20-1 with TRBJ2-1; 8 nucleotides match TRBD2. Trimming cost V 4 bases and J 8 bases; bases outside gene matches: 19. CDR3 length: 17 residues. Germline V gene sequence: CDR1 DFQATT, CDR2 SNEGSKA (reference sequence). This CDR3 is CSAIPNLSGSANHEQFF. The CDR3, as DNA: TGCAGTGCTATTCCTAACCTGAGCGGGAGTGCGAACCATGAGCAGTTCTTC.

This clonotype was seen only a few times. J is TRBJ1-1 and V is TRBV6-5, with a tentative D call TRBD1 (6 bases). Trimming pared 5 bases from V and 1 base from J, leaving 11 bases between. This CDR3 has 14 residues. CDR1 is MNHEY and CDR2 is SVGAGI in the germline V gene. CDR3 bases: TGTGCCAGCAGTAAGGGACATAAGAACACTGAAGCTTTCTTT. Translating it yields CASSKGHKNTEAFF.

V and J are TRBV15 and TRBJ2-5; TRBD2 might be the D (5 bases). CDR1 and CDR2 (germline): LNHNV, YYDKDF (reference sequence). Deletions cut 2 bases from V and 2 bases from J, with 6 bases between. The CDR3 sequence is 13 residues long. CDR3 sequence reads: CATSRRLQETQYF. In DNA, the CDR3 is TGTGCCACCAGCAGACGACTACAAGAGACCCAGTACTTC.

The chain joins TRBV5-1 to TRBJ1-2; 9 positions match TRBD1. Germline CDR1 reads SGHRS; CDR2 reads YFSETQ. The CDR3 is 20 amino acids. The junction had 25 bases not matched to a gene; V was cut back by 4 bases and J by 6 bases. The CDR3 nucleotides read TGCGCCAGCAGCCCCGGGACAGGGAACCCGCTTGGGCCGTTCTATGATGGCTACACCTTC. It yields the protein CASSPGTGNPLGPFYDGYTF.

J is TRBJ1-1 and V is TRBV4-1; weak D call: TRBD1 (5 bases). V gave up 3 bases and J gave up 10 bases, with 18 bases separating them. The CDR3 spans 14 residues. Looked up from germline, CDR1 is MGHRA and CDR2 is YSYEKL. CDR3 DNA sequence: TGCGCCAGCAGCCACCGGGGGGGAGGACCCGTAGCTTTCTTT. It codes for CASSHRGGGPVAFF.

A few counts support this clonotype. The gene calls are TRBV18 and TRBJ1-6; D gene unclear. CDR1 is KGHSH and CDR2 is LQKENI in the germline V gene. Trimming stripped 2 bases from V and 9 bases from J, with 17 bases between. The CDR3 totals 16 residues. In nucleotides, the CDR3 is TGTGCCAGCTCACCAAAAGGCAAGACCTCGCCTTCACCCCTCCACTTT. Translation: CASSPKGKTSPSPLHF.

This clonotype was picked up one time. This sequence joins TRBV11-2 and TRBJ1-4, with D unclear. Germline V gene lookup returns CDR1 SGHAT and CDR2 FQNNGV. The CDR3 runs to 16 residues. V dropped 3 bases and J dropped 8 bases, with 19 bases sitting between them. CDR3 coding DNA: TGTGCCAGCAGCTTGCGCTGGGGATATATAGAAGAAAAACTGTTTTTT. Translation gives CASSLRWGYIEEKLFF.

CDR3 amino acids: CASSERAKGAGETQYF. CDR3 in DNA: TGTGCCAGCAGTGAACGTGCCAAGGGGGCGGGGGAGACCCAGTACTTC. The chain employs TRBV2 and TRBJ2-5; D perhaps matches TRBD1 (7 bases). The ends were cut back, 2 bases at V and 5 bases at J, with 18 bases in the middle. Germline-derived CDR1 and CDR2 are SNHLY and FYNNEI. The CDR3 totals 16 residues.

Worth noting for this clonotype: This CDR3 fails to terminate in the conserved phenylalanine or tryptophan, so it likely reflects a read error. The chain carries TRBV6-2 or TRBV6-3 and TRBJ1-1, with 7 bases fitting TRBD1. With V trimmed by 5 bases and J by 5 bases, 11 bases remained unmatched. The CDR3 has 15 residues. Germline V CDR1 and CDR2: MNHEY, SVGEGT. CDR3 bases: TGTGCCAGCAGTGACAGATACTCAGGGGGGACTGAAGCTTTCTTG. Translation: CASSDRYSGGTEAFL.